The sequence of this T cell receptor beta chain was determined in a study of T cell changes during pregnancy in multiple sclerosis. The assay was immunoSEQ multiplex PCR, and TCRdb's table has in-frame clones only and misses some. Of tens of thousands of clones listed, more than 75% are singletons. Germline V gene lookup returns CDR1 SGHRS and CDR2 YFSETQ. CDR3 length equals 15 residues. V lost 0 bases and J 3 bases, leaving 10 bases between the germline ends. This sequence originates from a female donor in good health, enrolled as a control in a pregnancy study. The sample here was CD8+ T cells from peripheral blood mononuclear cells, taken in the first trimester of pregnancy. The V call is TRBV5-1, the J call TRBJ1-3; a possible D gene is TRBD1 (6 bases). This CDR3 reads CASSLESGVGNTIYF. Written as DNA, the CDR3 is TGCGCCAGCAGCTTGGAGTCAGGGGTTGGAAACACCATATATTTT.